This section outlines one T cell receptor beta chain sequence together with its context. The CDR3 contains 16 residues. Germline-derived CDR1 and CDR2 are LGHNA and YNFKEQ. V was pared by 0 bases and J by 10 bases, with 7 bases of the junction left unmatched. PCR primers comprised 60 Vbeta and 13 Jbeta primers. Measured with immunoSEQ multiplex PCR; TCRdb has only the in-frame clones, and not every one. The data contain about 140,000 clones, about 80% of them singletons. These data belong to a study of cytomegalovirus exposure and HLA in healthy donors. The sample comprised PBMCs. The clonotype comes from a woman aged 40-49 years in good health and CMV-seronegative. The chain joins TRBV4-2 to TRBJ2-1; 12 nucleotides agree with TRBD2. CDR3 DNA sequence: TGTGCCAGCAGCCAAGATATTGGACTAGCGGGACAGGAGCAGTTCTTC. It specifies CASSQDIGLAGQEQFF.